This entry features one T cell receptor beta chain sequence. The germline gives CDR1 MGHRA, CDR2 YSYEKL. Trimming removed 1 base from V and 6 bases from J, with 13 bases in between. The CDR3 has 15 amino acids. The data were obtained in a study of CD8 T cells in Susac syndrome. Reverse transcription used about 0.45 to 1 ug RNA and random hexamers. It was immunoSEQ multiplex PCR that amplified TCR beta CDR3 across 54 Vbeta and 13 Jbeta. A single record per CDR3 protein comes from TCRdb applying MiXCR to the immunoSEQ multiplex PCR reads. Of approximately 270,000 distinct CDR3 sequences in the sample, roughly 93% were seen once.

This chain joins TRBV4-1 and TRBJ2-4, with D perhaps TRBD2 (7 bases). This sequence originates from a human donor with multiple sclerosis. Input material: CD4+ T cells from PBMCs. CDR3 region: CASSQVGGRINIQYF. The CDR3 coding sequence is TGCGCCAGCAGCCAAGTCGGGGGGCGAATAAACATTCAGTACTTC.